A single sample is the source of the 26 T cell receptor beta chains below, sequenced in a study of blood T cell repertoires in COVID-19. Data came from immunoSEQ multiplex PCR; TCRdb stores just in-frame clones and leaves some out. The sample shows fewer than 350,000 clones, 70% to 90% of them seen only once. Sample: PBMCs or T cells enriched from blood (not recorded which). Receptors originate from a woman between 40 and 50 years old with acute COVID-19.

The chain uses TRBV7-9 and TRBJ2-7; TRBD2 aligns across 8 bases. The CDR3 spans 15 residues. CDR1 and CDR2 (germline): SEHNR, FQNEAQ (reference sequence). Unmatched junction bases numbered 7, after V lost 0 bases and J lost 6 bases. The CDR3 protein is CASSLALRGESEQYF. The CDR3 DNA reads as TGTGCCAGCAGCTTAGCTTTGCGGGGGGAATCCGAGCAGTACTTC. Filled out from reference TRBV7-9 and TRBJ2-7, the complete variable domain reads DTGVSQNPRHKITKRGQNVTFRCDPISEHNRLYWYRQTLGQGPEFLTYFQNEAQLEKSRLLSDRFSAERPKGSFSTLEIQRTEQGDSAMYLCASSLALRGESEQYFGPGTRLTVT.

This chain joins TRBV7-9 and TRBJ1-1, with D possibly TRBD1 on 5 matching bases. CDR3 length equals 12 residues. Per germline, CDR1 SEHNR and CDR2 FQNEAQ (reference sequence). Trimming shortened V by 8 bases and J by 1 base, and 8 bases separated the two germline ends. CDR3 in DNA: TGTGCCAGCGGTAGGGGGAACACTGAAGCTTTCTTT. Translation gives CASGRGNTEAFF.

With regard to this clone: Because the CDR3 is missing its conserved closing phenylalanine or tryptophan, this is likely a read error. No DNA is shown, since the ends of the CDR3 on it are uncertain; the CDR3 is the one TCRdb lists. CDR3: CASSSTRVRVEV. This chain connects TRBV7-9 to TRBJ1-2. Germline V gene sequence: CDR1 SEHNR, CDR2 FQNEAQ (reference sequence). The CDR3 spans 12 amino acids, including both terminal residues.

The chain has TRBV15 and TRBJ1-2; D remains unclear. The CDR3 has 16 amino acids. Per germline, CDR1 LNHNV and CDR2 YYDKDF (reference sequence). Trimming removed 0 bases from V and 4 bases from J, with 15 bases in between. CDR3 amino acids: CATSRDLSGVVYGYTF. CDR3 coding DNA: TGTGCCACCAGCAGAGATCTGTCCGGGGTCGTCTATGGCTACACCTTC.

The CDR3 region has the DNA TGTGCCAGCAGACCTTTAGGGGTTGCAGATACGCAGTATTTT. This translates into CASRPLGVADTQYF. The chain is built from TRBV13 and TRBJ2-3; D might be TRBD1 (5 bases). The CDR3 totals 14 residues. The V end lost 6 bases, the J end lost 4 bases, and 14 bases lay between the germline ends. CDR1 and CDR2 (germline): PRHDT, FYEKMQ (reference sequence).

The genes are TRBV6-6 and TRBJ1-1; possible D gene TRBD1, 5 bases. The germline V gene encodes CDR1 MNHNY and CDR2 SVGAGI (reference sequence). The CDR3 is 15 amino acids. The V and J ends lost 6 bases and 4 bases respectively, with 18 bases between them. CDR3 bases: TGTGCCAGCAGCCGAAATCGGGGGGTCGGCACTGAAGCTTTCTTT. Encoded protein: CASSRNRGVGTEAFF.

The chain recombines TRBV28 with TRBJ1-1, with 9 bases that match TRBD1. This CDR3 comprises 16 residues. Unmatched junction bases numbered 16, after V lost 7 bases and J lost 7 bases. CDR1 is MDHEN and CDR2 is SYDVKM in the germline V gene. DNA for the CDR3: TGTGCCAGCACTACCCCCTCCCGGGACAGGGCCTATGAAGCTTTCTTT. Amino acid sequence: CASTTPSRDRAYEAFF.

This clone came up many times. The V gene is TRBV7-2, the J gene TRBJ2-1, with 14 bases fitting TRBD2. Trimming took 5 bases from V and 8 from J; bases not matched to a gene: 8. This CDR3 is 16 amino acids long. Germline-derived CDR1 and CDR2 are SGHTA and FQGNSA. This chain's CDR3 is CASSPSTSGGADEQFF. As DNA, the CDR3 is TGTGCCAGCAGCCCCTCGACTAGCGGGGGGGCAGATGAGCAGTTCTTC. Supplemented by reference TRBV7-2 and TRBJ2-1, the full variable domain reads GAGVSQSPSNKVTEKGKDVELRCDPISGHTALYWYRQSLGQGLEFLIYFQGNSAPDKSGLPSDRFSAERTGGSVSTLTIQRTQQEDSAVYLCASSPSTSGGADEQFFGPGTRLTVL.

The V and J genes are TRBV10-1 and TRBJ2-7, with a possible D match to TRBD2 (5 bases). This CDR3 is built from 15 residues. Germline V gene sequence: CDR1 WNHNN, CDR2 SYGVQD (reference sequence). V lost 6 bases and J 0 bases, leaving 15 bases between the germline ends. CDR3: CASSGHWAGSYEQYF. The CDR3 bases are TGCGCCAGCAGCGGGCACTGGGCGGGCTCCTACGAGCAGTACTTC.

The rearrangement links TRBV4-2 to TRBJ2-2; 14 nucleotides align to TRBD2. J lost 6 bases, V lost 2 bases, and 2 bases had no gene match. The length of the CDR3 is 16 residues. Germline CDR1 LGHNA, CDR2 YNFKEQ. CDR3 in amino acids: CASSQRGLAGAGELFF. The CDR3 DNA sequence: TGTGCCAGCAGCCAACGGGGACTAGCGGGAGCCGGGGAGCTGTTTTTT.

Remarks on this clone: Germline is not matched at one junction end, which may reflect a read error. The chain recombines TRBV6-1 with TRBJ2-7, with 8 bases aligning to TRBD1. There are 14 residues in the CDR3. Germline V CDR1 and CDR2: MNHNS, SASEGT. CDR3 in amino acids: CVSSEGDRSYEQYF. The CDR3 bases are TGTGTCAGCAGTGAAGGGGACAGGTCCTACGAGCAGTACTTC.

The chain employs TRBV28 and TRBJ1-5; weak D call: TRBD1 (5 bases). There are 14 residues in the CDR3. V was shortened by 3 bases and J by 2 bases, with 8 bases between the two germline ends. Germline lookup yields CDR1 MDHEN and CDR2 SYDVKM. CDR3: CASSFLQGNQPQHF. The CDR3 DNA reads TGTGCCAGCAGTTTTTTACAGGGCAATCAGCCCCAGCATTTT.

V gene TRBV12-3 or TRBV12-4 combines with J gene TRBJ2-7, with a possible D match to TRBD2 (6 bases). Trimming removed 7 bases at V and 2 bases at J, with 12 bases between. The CDR3 has 13 amino acids. The DNA of the CDR3 is TGTGCCAGCACCCTCGGGAGCCCCTACGAGCAGTACTTC. As protein: CASTLGSPYEQYF.

This clone was counted a single time. This chain connects TRBV23-1 to TRBJ2-7; D possibly corresponds to TRBD2 (7 bases). TRBV23-1 is sorted into the ORF group, with uncertain function. The CDR3 is 19 residues long. V lost 0 bases to trimming and J lost 2 bases, with 23 bases between them. The CDR3 here is CASSQSRGRLADITYEQYF. As DNA, the CDR3 is TGCGCCAGCAGTCAATCGAGGGGGAGGCTAGCGGATATAACCTACGAGCAGTACTTC.

The chain carries TRBV14 and TRBJ2-1; TRBD2 matches at 12 bases. CDR1 and CDR2 (germline): SGHDN, FVKESK. Trimming removed 2 bases from V and 9 bases from J; junction bases left unmatched: 5. The CDR3 is 15 residues long. CDR3 sequence (DNA): TGTGCCAGCAGCCAACTAGCGGGGGGGCATGGTGAGCAGTTCTTC. Translation gives CASSQLAGGHGEQFF.

The rearrangement joins TRBV3-1 (or the pseudogene TRBV3-2) to TRBJ2-7; 9 bases match TRBD2. V was clipped by 1 base and J by 0 bases; unmatched bases: 4. The CDR3 loop spans 16 amino acids. The germline V gene encodes CDR1 LGHDT and CDR2 YNNKEL (reference sequence). CDR3 nucleotide sequence: TGTGCCAGCAGCCAAGTGACTAGCGGCCCCTCCTACGAGCAGTACTTC. It yields the protein CASSQVTSGPSYEQYF.

The J gene is TRBJ1-2, the V gene TRBV7-2, with 10 bases aligning to TRBD1. Germline V gene lookup returns CDR1 SGHTA and CDR2 FQGNSA. This CDR3 is 17 amino acids long. V shed 5 bases and J 2 bases; nucleotides not matched to a gene: 11. The CDR3 nucleotides read TGTGCCAGCAGCCAAGATGGCAGGACAGGGGGGAACTATGGCTACACCTTC. Amino acid sequence: CASSQDGRTGGNYGYTF.

Turning to this clone: The sample carries other DNA sequences with the same CDR3. The rearrangement links TRBV10-3 to TRBJ1-1; 7 nucleotides match TRBD1. Germline CDR1 and CDR2: ENHRY and SYGVKD. The CDR3 has 12 residues. Germline trimming cut 6 bases from V and 4 bases from J; bases unmatched to any gene: 2. Here the CDR3 reads CAIRGQTTEAFF. The CDR3 coding sequence is TGTGCCATCAGGGGACAGACCACTGAAGCTTTCTTT.

This clone was seen once. The V call is TRBV28, the J call TRBJ1-4; D is unclear. The germline V gene has CDR1 MDHEN and CDR2 SYDVKM. The CDR3 runs to 13 residues. Trimming left V 11 bases short and J 8 bases short, with 18 bases between. This CDR3 reads CAAAGGIGEKLFF. The CDR3 DNA reads TGTGCCGCAGCAGGAGGGATCGGGGAAAAACTGTTTTTT.

The V call is TRBV3-1 (or the pseudogene TRBV3-2), the J call TRBJ2-7; a possible D gene is TRBD1 (5 bases). CDR1 is LGHDT, CDR2 YNNKEL, per germline (reference sequence). The V end lost 4 bases, the J end lost 3 bases, and 16 bases lay between the germline ends. CDR3 length: 15 amino acids. CDR3 coding DNA: TGTGCCAGCAGCCTCCGTTCAGACAGAAGCTACGAGCAGTACTTC. Translation gives CASSLRSDRSYEQYF.

This clone appeared a single time. This rearrangement joins TRBV7-3 to TRBJ2-5; TRBD2 agrees at 11 bases. V lost 2 bases to trimming and J lost 4 bases; unmatched junction nucleotides: 6. From germline, CDR1 is SGHTA and CDR2 FQGTGA. The length of the CDR3 is 16 residues. The CDR3 bases are TGTGCCAGCAGCTTAGGGGGCCTAGCGGGAGGAGAGACCCAGTACTTC. It encodes CASSLGGLAGGETQYF.

This chain uses TRBV9 with TRBJ2-1; D might be TRBD1 (5 bases). V gave up 4 bases and J gave up 7 bases, with 24 bases separating them. Per germline, CDR1 SGDLS and CDR2 YYNGEE. The CDR3 contains 17 residues. The CDR3 DNA follows: TGTGCCAGCAGCCCCACCTCCGCGGCTAGGGGTGGGAATGAGCAGTTCTTC. Amino acid sequence: CASSPTSAARGGNEQFF. The full variable domain, rest sourced from reference TRBV9 and TRBJ2-1, is DSGVTQTPKHLITATGQRVTLRCSPRSGDLSVYWYQQSLDQGLQFLIQYYNGEERAKGNILERFSAQQFPDLHSELNLSSLELGDSALYFCASSPTSAARGGNEQFFGPGTRLTVL.

This clone was picked up a small number of times. V usage is TRBV2 and J usage is TRBJ2-5, with TRBD1 matching 9 bases. The CDR3 sequence is 17 residues long. From germline, CDR1 is SNHLY and CDR2 FYNNEI. V lost 4 bases to trimming and J lost 0 bases; unmatched junction nucleotides: 9. The CDR3 sequence: CASSGDREHLYQETQYF. The CDR3 DNA reads TGTGCCAGCAGTGGGGACAGGGAGCATCTTTACCAAGAGACCCAGTACTTC.

The chain is built from TRBV7-9 and TRBJ2-1; 9 bases map to TRBD2. The J segment lost 5 bases and the V segment lost 6 bases, leaving 8 bases of the junction unmatched. The CDR3 loop spans 15 amino acids. Germline V gene sequence: CDR1 SEHNR, CDR2 FQNEAQ (reference sequence). As DNA, the CDR3 is TGTGCCAGCAGATCACAGGGACTAGCACACAATGAGCAGTTCTTC. It specifies CASRSQGLAHNEQFF.

This chain links TRBV13 with TRBJ2-1; D is possibly TRBD2 (6 bases). Trimming removed 5 bases from V and 0 bases from J, with 23 bases in between. The CDR3 is 19 residues long. CDR1 is PRHDT, CDR2 FYEKMQ, per germline (reference sequence). CDR3 protein: CASSLGTSLTPSSYNEQFF. CDR3 DNA: TGTGCCAGCAGCCTGGGGACTTCTCTTACCCCGAGCTCCTACAATGAGCAGTTCTTC.

The chain combines TRBV28 with TRBJ2-7; the match to TRBD1 covers 7 bases. V gave up 5 bases and J gave up 5 bases; unmatched junction bases: 3. This CDR3 contains 12 residues. Looked up from germline, CDR1 is MDHEN and CDR2 is SYDVKM. CDR3 nucleotides: TGTGCCAGCAGTCTTACAGGGGACGAGCAGTACTTC. Translation gives CASSLTGDEQYF.